Listed below are T cell receptor beta chains from one sample, sequenced in a study of T cells in Graves' hyperthyroidism and ophthalmopathy. TCRdb re-derived calls from the multiplex PCR reads in MiXCR, one entry per CDR3 protein. The profile shows over 650,000 distinct CDR3 sequences, 45% of them singletons. The sequencing sample was made of peripheral blood or thyroid tissue (not recorded which). The source is an adult man with Graves' disease, either hyperthyroidism or ophthalmopathy (not recorded which). Both conserved end residues are part of each CDR3. Each record gives: clone size, J gene, V gene, D gene, CDR3 DNA, CDR3 protein. A D gene is named only where the DNA matches it firmly. Expanded clones get a size class; other rows say once, few or many, or leave the size out.

clone size: many
J gene: TRBJ1-2
V gene: TRBV6-5
D gene: TRBD1
CDR3 DNA: TGTGCCAGCAGTTACGACCCGGGACAGGGGAACGGCTACACCTTC
CDR3 protein: CASSYDPGQGNGYTF

clone size: few
J gene: TRBJ2-2
V gene: TRBV20-1
D gene: NA
CDR3 DNA: TGCAGTGCTAGGACAGGGAACACCGGGGAGCTGTTTTTT
CDR3 protein: CSARTGNTGELFF

clone size: NA
J gene: TRBJ2-7
V gene: TRBV7-9
D gene: TRBD2
CDR3 DNA: TGTGCCAGCAGCTTGACTGGGACTAGGGGTGGGTACGAGCAGTACTTC
CDR3 protein: CASSLTGTRGGYEQYF

clone size: NA
J gene: TRBJ1-1
V gene: TRBV24-1
D gene: NA
CDR3 DNA: TGTGCCACCAGTGACAACAGGACTGAAGCTTTCTTT
CDR3 protein: CATSDNRTEAFF

clone size: few
J gene: TRBJ2-3
V gene: TRBV7-9
D gene: NA
CDR3 DNA: TGTGCCAGCAGTTTGGCCCCAGATACGCAGTATTTT
CDR3 protein: CASSLAPDTQYF

clone size: NA
J gene: TRBJ1-3
V gene: TRBV7-2
D gene: TRBD1
CDR3 DNA: TGTGCCAGCAGCTTCCGGGACAGGGCAGGAAACACCATATATTTT
CDR3 protein: CASSFRDRAGNTIYF

clone size: NA
J gene: TRBJ1-1
V gene: TRBV2
D gene: NA
CDR3 DNA: TGTGCCAGCAGTGAAGCAGCCGCTGGGGGAGAAGCTTTCTTT
CDR3 protein: CASSEAAAGGEAFF

clone size: NA
J gene: TRBJ2-7
V gene: TRBV20-1
D gene: TRBD2
CDR3 DNA: TGCAGTGCTAGACCGACTAGCGGGGGCCATACTCCCTACGAGCAGTACTTC
CDR3 protein: CSARPTSGGHTPYEQYF

clone size: many
J gene: TRBJ2-5
V gene: TRBV25-1
D gene: TRBD2
CDR3 DNA: TGTGCCAGCAGTGAGACTAGCGGGAGGGGGACCCAGTACTTC
CDR3 protein: CASSETSGRGTQYF

clone size: once
J gene: TRBJ1-1
V gene: TRBV12-3/TRBV12-4
D gene: NA
CDR3 DNA: TGTGCCAGCAGTTATGGGGGCCCCACTGAAGCTTTCTTT
CDR3 protein: CASSYGGPTEAFF

clone size: few
J gene: TRBJ2-7
V gene: TRBV7-2
D gene: TRBD1
CDR3 DNA: TGTGCCAGCAGCATCACCGGGACAGCCTACGAGCAGTACTTC
CDR3 protein: CASSITGTAYEQYF

clone size: few
J gene: TRBJ1-2
V gene: TRBV5-6
D gene: NA
CDR3 DNA: TGTGCCAGCAGTCCACCCCCAGGATCTAACTATGGCTACACCTTC
CDR3 protein: CASSPPPGSNYGYTF

clone size: NA
J gene: TRBJ1-1
V gene: TRBV20-1
D gene: NA
CDR3 DNA: TGCAGTGCTAGAGATAGGGGAATGGGGTCTGAAGCTTTCTTT
CDR3 protein: CSARDRGMGSEAFF

clone size: NA
J gene: TRBJ1-1
V gene: TRBV19
D gene: NA
CDR3 DNA: TGTGCCAGTAGTATCCAGGGAATTGAAGCTTTCTTT
CDR3 protein: CASSIQGIEAFF

clone size: few
J gene: TRBJ2-2
V gene: TRBV7-2
D gene: NA
CDR3 DNA: TGTGCCAGCAGCTTAGTACAGGCGAACACCGGGGAGCTGTTTTTT
CDR3 protein: CASSLVQANTGELFF

clone size: NA
J gene: TRBJ1-3
V gene: TRBV29-1
D gene: NA
CDR3 DNA: TGCAGCTCCCGACAGCGCAGCTCTAGAAACACCATATATTTT
CDR3 protein: CSSRQRSSRNTIYF

clone size: NA
J gene: TRBJ2-7
V gene: TRBV7-9
D gene: NA
CDR3 DNA: TGTGCCAGCTCACCTCCACAGGTGTGCTACGAGCAGTACTTC
CDR3 protein: CASSPPQVCYEQYF

clone size: few
J gene: TRBJ1-6
V gene: TRBV19
D gene: TRBD1
CDR3 DNA: TGTGCCAGTAGCCGGGACAGGGGGTACTCACCCCTCCACTTT
CDR3 protein: CASSRDRGYSPLHF

clone size: many
J gene: TRBJ2-7
V gene: TRBV2
D gene: TRBD2
CDR3 DNA: TGTGCCAGCGTTCCGATACTAGCGGGAGTTGACTACGAGCAGTACTTC
CDR3 protein: CASVPILAGVDYEQYF

clone size: NA
J gene: TRBJ1-5
V gene: TRBV6-5
D gene: NA
CDR3 DNA: TGTGCCAGCAGAGCCGACAGGTTCAACAATCAGCCCCAGCATTTT
CDR3 protein: CASRADRFNNQPQHF

clone size: NA
J gene: TRBJ2-5
V gene: TRBV20-1
D gene: NA
CDR3 DNA: TGCAGTGCTAGAGCTGGACGCGGCCAAGAGACCCAGTACTTC
CDR3 protein: CSARAGRGQETQYF

clone size: many
J gene: TRBJ1-5
V gene: TRBV24-1
D gene: NA
CDR3 DNA: TGTGCCACCAGTGATTCGGGCGGACCTGTTCGGCCCCAGCATTTT
CDR3 protein: CATSDSGGPVRPQHF

clone size: NA
J gene: TRBJ1-2
V gene: TRBV29-1
D gene: NA
CDR3 DNA: TGCAGCGTGGGGGGTGGGGGTACCTATGGCTACACCTTC
CDR3 protein: CSVGGGGTYGYTF

clone size: NA
J gene: TRBJ2-2
V gene: TRBV24-1
D gene: NA
CDR3 DNA: TGTGCCAGCAGGCCCCAAGCAGCGGGCGGCGGGGAGCTGTTTTTT
CDR3 protein: CASRPQAAGGGELFF

clone size: few
J gene: TRBJ1-1
V gene: TRBV6-1
D gene: TRBD1
CDR3 DNA: TGTGCCAGCAGTTCACCTGGACAGGAGGGTTACGAAGCTTTCTTT
CDR3 protein: CASSSPGQEGYEAFF

clone size: NA
J gene: TRBJ1-3
V gene: TRBV29-1
D gene: NA
CDR3 DNA: TGCAGCGTTGGAAACACCATATATTTT
CDR3 protein: CSVGNTIYF

clone size: NA
J gene: TRBJ1-4
V gene: TRBV12-3/TRBV12-4
D gene: NA
CDR3 DNA: TGTGCCAGCCACATGGGCGGGGGCTCTAATGAAAAACTGTTTTTT
CDR3 protein: CASHMGGGSNEKLFF

clone size: few
J gene: TRBJ1-2
V gene: TRBV12-3/TRBV12-4
D gene: TRBD1
CDR3 DNA: TGTGCCAGCAGTCCCCGACAGGGAAACTACTATGGCTACACCTTC
CDR3 protein: CASSPRQGNYYGYTF

clone size: many
J gene: TRBJ1-1
V gene: TRBV29-1
D gene: NA
CDR3 DNA: TGCAGCGCATCGGAGTTCATGAACACTGAAGCTTTCTTT
CDR3 protein: CSASEFMNTEAFF

clone size: NA
J gene: TRBJ1-6
V gene: TRBV15
D gene: TRBD1
CDR3 DNA: TGTGCCACCAGCAGAGTTGCGGGACAGGTCTCTAATTCACCCCTCCACTTT
CDR3 protein: CATSRVAGQVSNSPLHF